The 8 T cell receptor beta chains reported below all come from one sample, sequenced in a study of T cells in Graves' hyperthyroidism and ophthalmopathy. Researchers amplified the TCR beta CDR3 regions from RNA transcripts. Carried out on the TCR CDR3, a first-round RT-PCR used the HTBI primer set. TCRdb itself ran the multiplex PCR reads through MiXCR, one entry per CDR3 protein. The sample lists a few hundred thousand distinct CDR3 sequences, about 18% seen once, with about two fifths in the top ten. The sample comprised blood. Source of these receptors: a man aged 35-49 years with Graves' hyperthyroidism.

This chain joins TRBV9 and TRBJ1-5, with D unresolved. Germline V lookup: CDR1 SGDLS, CDR2 YYNGEE. This CDR3 contains 13 residues. Trimming pared 0 bases from V and 5 bases from J, leaving 6 bases between. Here the CDR3 reads CASSVALYQPQHF. DNA of the CDR3: TGTGCCAGCAGCGTAGCCCTGTATCAGCCCCAGCATTTT.

Worth noting for this clonotype: At one end, the junction sequence differs from germline, possibly due to a read error. V is TRBV7-9 and J is TRBJ2-7; a possible D gene is TRBD1 (5 bases). There are 13 residues in the CDR3. The germline gives CDR1 SEHNR, CDR2 FQNEAQ (reference sequence). The CDR3 DNA reads as TGTGCCAGCAGCTTAACGACAGCCTACGAGCAGAACTTC. Protein: CASSLTTAYEQNF.

The chain uses TRBV29-1 and TRBJ2-7; D not certain. Germline CDR1 is SQVTM and CDR2 is ANQGSEA. The CDR3 spans 11 residues. V was cut by 1 base and J by 3 bases, with 4 bases left in between. CDR3 amino acids: CSVEVSYEQYF. The CDR3 region has the DNA TGCAGCGTTGAAGTCAGCTACGAGCAGTACTTC.

This clonotype was seen at least ten times. The CDR3 DNA reads as TGTGCCAGCAGTGGCCAGGGCGATAAGGGGTACTTC. Translation gives CASSGQGDKGYF. The rearrangement uses TRBV2 and TRBJ2-5; D possibly corresponds to TRBD1 (5 bases). Per germline, CDR1 SNHLY and CDR2 FYNNEI. Trimming took off 4 bases at V and 13 bases at J, with 16 bases between the two ends. CDR3 length: 12 amino acids.

This clonotype was counted at least ten times. This CDR3 reads CASSLDGAAYEQYF. The DNA for the CDR3 is TGTGCCAGCAGCTTAGATGGAGCAGCCTACGAGCAGTACTTC. The chain carries TRBV11-3 and TRBJ2-7; D not resolved. V was cut by 0 bases and J by 2 bases, with 8 bases left in between. CDR1 and CDR2 from the germline V gene are SGHNT and YENEEA. The CDR3 length is 14 residues.

In this sample, this clonotype turned up many times. The chain employs TRBV20-1 and TRBJ1-5; the D gene is possibly TRBD1 (6 bases). The CDR3 runs to 14 residues. V was pared by 4 bases and J by 5 bases, with 15 bases between. Per the germline V gene, CDR1 is DFQATT and CDR2 is SNEGSKA (reference sequence). The CDR3 coding sequence is TGCAGTGCTAAGGGGGGAATAGGGGATCAGCCCCAGCATTTT. Its protein product is CSAKGGIGDQPQHF.

The chain uses TRBV10-3 and TRBJ2-3; 9 bases match TRBD2. Losses at the gene ends were 1 base for V and 3 bases for J; bases not matched to a gene: 5. Germline CDR1 ENHRY, CDR2 SYGVKD. This CDR3 is built from 16 residues. In DNA form, the CDR3 reads TGTGCCATCAGTGAGTTTGGGAGCGGGGGGACAGATACGCAGTATTTT. Its protein is CAISEFGSGGTDTQYF.

This clonotype occurred many times. J is TRBJ2-7 and V is TRBV6-1; possible D gene TRBD2, 6 bases. The CDR3 has 14 amino acids. The V end was cut by 2 bases, the J end by 5 bases, with 13 bases between. Germline V lookup: CDR1 MNHNS, CDR2 SASEGT. CDR3: CASSEPPRGDEQYF. The CDR3 region has the DNA TGTGCCAGCAGTGAACCGCCTCGCGGGGACGAGCAGTACTTC.